The T cell receptor (beta chain) described here comes from a study of blood T cell repertoires in COVID-19. CDR1 is SGHRS, CDR2 YFSETQ, per germline. V was pared by 1 base and J by 4 bases, with 12 bases between. The CDR3 loop spans 15 amino acids. In the study's own analysis: Counts of nucleated cells, estimated from reference gene primer amplification, were obtained. Assay used: immunoSEQ multiplex PCR; TCRdb lists only in-frame clones, some missing. V, J and clone size derive from that table, while D and trimming were established from the DNA sequence. The sample lists 300,000 to 350,000 clones, 90% occurring once.

This clonotype was obtained from a woman in her thirties with COVID-19, enrolled during active disease. Sequencing input: peripheral blood. V gene TRBV5-1 combines with J gene TRBJ2-1; D possibly corresponds to TRBD1 (6 bases). The CDR3 DNA reads as TGCGCCAGCAGCTTGTCCCTAGGGGGATACAATGAGCAGTTCTTC. This sequence encodes CASSLSLGGYNEQFF.